This TCR beta chain was obtained from a study of blood T cell repertoires in COVID-19. Background on the study: Donors in the United States, Italy and Spain gave samples during acute or convalescent COVID-19.

Germline V gene data show CDR1 as MNHEY and CDR2 as SVGAGI. The CDR3 is made up of 11 amino acids. V was clipped by 7 bases and J by 4 bases, with 8 bases between them. The authors' processing: Reference gene primer amplification gave estimated nucleated cell counts. Assay used: immunoSEQ multiplex PCR; TCRdb lists only in-frame clones, some missing. From that table come the V and J calls and clone size; the DNA was used to work out D and trimming. The sample records approximately 440,000 clones, 90% being singletons. Participants came from fewer than 25 US areas, aged about 18 to 89 years. The sequence was obtained from a man between 18 and 29 years old who had recovered from COVID-19. Sequencing used PBMCs or T cells enriched from blood (not recorded which). The genes are TRBV6-5 and TRBJ2-7, with D perhaps matching TRBD1 (6 bases). In nucleotides, the CDR3 is TGTGCCAGCAACCAGGGGTACGAGCAGTACTTC. Translated: CASNQGYEQYF.